This TCR beta chain derives from a study of T cell changes during pregnancy in multiple sclerosis. With 4 bases clipped from V and 5 bases from J, the junction kept 10 bases outside the gene matches. The CDR3 runs to 16 residues. Germline loops: CDR1 MNHNS, CDR2 SASEGT. As regards this clone: The same CDR3 also results from other DNA sequences found in this sample.

Measured with immunoSEQ multiplex PCR; TCRdb has only the in-frame clones, and not every one. In the table there are about 96,000 clones, 85% to 95% of which are singletons. The receptor was derived from a female donor with multiple sclerosis, enrolled in a pregnancy study. Here the sequenced sample was peripheral blood, taken in the first trimester of pregnancy. The V and J genes are TRBV6-1 and TRBJ1-1; 10 nucleotides agree with TRBD1. CDR3 bases: TGTGCCAGCAGTGGAGCCGGGACAGGGGTTCTTACTGAAGCTTTCTTT. Translation: CASSGAGTGVLTEAFF.